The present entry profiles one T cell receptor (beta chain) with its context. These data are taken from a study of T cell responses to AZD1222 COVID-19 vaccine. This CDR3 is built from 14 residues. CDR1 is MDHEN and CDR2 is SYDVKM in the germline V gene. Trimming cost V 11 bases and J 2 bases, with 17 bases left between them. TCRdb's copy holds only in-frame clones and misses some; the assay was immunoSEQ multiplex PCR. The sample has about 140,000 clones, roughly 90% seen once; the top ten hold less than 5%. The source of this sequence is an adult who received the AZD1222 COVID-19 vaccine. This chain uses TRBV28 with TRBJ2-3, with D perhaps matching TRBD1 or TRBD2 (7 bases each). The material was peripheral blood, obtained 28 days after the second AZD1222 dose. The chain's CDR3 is CAGSGRGPTDTQYF. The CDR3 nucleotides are TGTGCCGGGTCGGGGAGGGGGCCCACAGATACGCAGTATTTT.